Below, one T cell receptor beta chain is given with its context. Its antigen remains unidentified. These data belong to a study of shared clonotypes between healthy human individuals. At the level of the study: The plates for each donor numbered three CD4 naive, three CD4 memory, two CD8 naive and one CD8 memory. Points from the study as a whole: Among donors, sharing of clonotypes was expected to be affected by sequencing depth. Generation probability values for non-shared clonotypes were lower than those for clonotypes shared by all four donors. Larger richness was generally estimated for naive than memory subsets.

The germline CDR1 and CDR2 sequences are SGHAT and FQNNGV. The CDR3 spans 14 residues. V gave up 1 base and J gave up 3 bases; unmatched junction bases: 3. Profiled with immunoSEQ multiplex PCR; TCRdb holds only in-frame clones, not every one. The table includes approximately 980,000 clones, about 80% detected once. Sequencing was carried out using memory CD4+ T cells sorted from blood. Subset noted: CD45RA-negative fraction. The clonotype comes from a man younger than 35 in good health. The chain carries TRBV11-2 and TRBJ2-7; 7 bases fit TRBD2. This chain's CDR3 is CASSLVAGLYEQYF. CDR3 coding DNA: TGTGCCAGCAGCTTAGTAGCGGGTCTCTACGAGCAGTACTTC.